These T cell receptor beta chains were read from a single sample in a study of response to subunit inactivated influenza vaccine. Via MiXCR, TCRdb re-called the RT-PCR reads, giving one row per CDR3 protein. This repertoire shows roughly 550,000 distinct CDR3 sequences, roughly 25% found once; its top ten account for about 3%. This same sample was also taken into another study, of T cells expressing NK-cell markers.

Sequenced material: CD4+ T cells sorted from PBMCs, taken roughly 12 days after vaccination. The receptor set was obtained from a man aged 45-65 years who received an inactivated influenza vaccine. The CDR3 runs from the conserved cysteine through the conserved F or W. The order of the fields is J gene, clone size, V gene, D gene, CDR3 DNA, CDR3 protein. A D gene is named only where the DNA matches it firmly. The listing skips clone size in some rows; elsewhere it reads once, few, many or a size class.

J: TRBJ2-1
size: -
V: TRBV12-3/TRBV12-4
D: TRBD1
DNA: TGTGCCAGCAGTGGTAGGGACAGTTTATTCCAACACAATGAGCAGTTCTTC
CDR3: CASSGRDSLFQHNEQFF

J: TRBJ2-5
size: -
V: TRBV11-2
D: -
DNA: TGTGCCAGCAGCCCCAGACCCGGGGGTTGGACCCAGTACTTC
CDR3: CASSPRPGGWTQYF

J: TRBJ2-7
size: -
V: TRBV5-1
D: -
DNA: TGCGCCAGCAGCATCGGTTCAGGGGAGAACGCGTACGAGCAGTACTTC
CDR3: CASSIGSGENAYEQYF

J: TRBJ2-7
size: few
V: TRBV20-1
D: TRBD2
DNA: TGCAGTGCTGGCCCCTCCGGGCGGGAGCTTTACGAGCAGTACTTC
CDR3: CSAGPSGRELYEQYF

J: TRBJ1-2
size: -
V: TRBV4-1
D: -
DNA: TGCGCCAGCAGCCAAGAATGGGGGGTTAACTATGGCTACACCTTC
CDR3: CASSQEWGVNYGYTF

J: TRBJ2-7
size: -
V: TRBV27
D: TRBD1
DNA: TGTGCCAGCAGTTTTCGGGATAGGGGGCAGCAGTACTTC
CDR3: CASSFRDRGQQYF

J: TRBJ1-3
size: -
V: TRBV15
D: -
DNA: TGTGCCACCAGTTCCAGGGGCGCTGGAAACACCATATATTTT
CDR3: CATSSRGAGNTIYF

J: TRBJ2-5
size: -
V: TRBV12-3/TRBV12-4
D: -
DNA: TGTGCCAGCAGTTTAAAACAGACCCAGTACTTC
CDR3: CASSLKQTQYF

J: TRBJ2-5
size: few
V: TRBV28
D: TRBD2
DNA: TGTGCCAGCAGTGGACTAGCGGATAGGGAGACCCAGTACTTC
CDR3: CASSGLADRETQYF

J: TRBJ2-1
size: -
V: TRBV10-3
D: -
DNA: TGTGCCATCAGGAATAGCGGTGCCTCCTACAATGAGCAGTTCTTC
CDR3: CAIRNSGASYNEQFF

J: TRBJ2-3
size: -
V: TRBV11-2
D: -
DNA: TGTGCCAGCAGCTTCCCTGCTAGCACAGATACGCAGTATTTT
CDR3: CASSFPASTDTQYF

J: TRBJ2-3
size: -
V: TRBV18
D: TRBD2
DNA: TGTGCCAGCTCACCAGGGACTAGTCCCCAGACGCAGTATTTT
CDR3: CASSPGTSPQTQYF